This T cell receptor beta chain came from a study of post-analysis software for immune sequencing data. Study details: Secondary progressive, relapsing-remitting and progressive-relapsing multiple sclerosis were among the included disease courses. General study results and limits: Included in a set of several TRBV segments more frequent in patients than controls were TRBV5-6, TRBV5-1 and TRBV20-1. Strong co-clustering by F measure linked samples that shared a preparation batch.

Carried by the TCR beta cDNA libraries were unique molecular identifiers. In TCRdb, the PCR reads were re-called with MiXCR into one record per CDR3 protein. Among some 500,000 distinct CDR3 sequences listed, approximately 46% were seen once. Turning to this clonotype: The antigen is undetermined.

The germline gives CDR1 KGHDR, CDR2 SFDVKD. This CDR3 region has 13 residues. V was pared by 4 bases and J by 7 bases, with 10 bases between. The specimen was blood. This TCR came from a girl aged 5 to 17 with multiple sclerosis. The chain has TRBV24-1 and TRBJ2-1; D possibly corresponds to TRBD1 (6 bases). The chain's CDR3 is CATSEIDRNEQFF. The CDR3 nucleotides are TGTGCCACCAGTGAGATTGACAGGAATGAGCAGTTCTTC.